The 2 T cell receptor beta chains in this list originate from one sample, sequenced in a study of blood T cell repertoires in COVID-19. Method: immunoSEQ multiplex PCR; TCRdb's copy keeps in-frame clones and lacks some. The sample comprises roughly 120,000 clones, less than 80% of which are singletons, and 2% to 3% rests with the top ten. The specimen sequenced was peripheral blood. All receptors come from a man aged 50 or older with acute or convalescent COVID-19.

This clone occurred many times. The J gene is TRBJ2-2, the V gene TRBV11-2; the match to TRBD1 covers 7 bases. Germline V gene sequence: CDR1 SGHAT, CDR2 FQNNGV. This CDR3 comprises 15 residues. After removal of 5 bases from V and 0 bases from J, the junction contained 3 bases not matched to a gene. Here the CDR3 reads CASSVGTANTGELFF. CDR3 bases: TGTGCCAGCAGCGTCGGGACAGCGAACACCGGGGAGCTGTTTTTT.

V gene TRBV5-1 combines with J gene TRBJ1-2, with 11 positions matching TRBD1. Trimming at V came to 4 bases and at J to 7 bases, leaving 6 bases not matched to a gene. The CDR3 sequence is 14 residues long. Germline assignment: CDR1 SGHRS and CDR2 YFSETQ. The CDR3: CASSPGTGGFGYTF. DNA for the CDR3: TGCGCCAGCAGCCCCGGGACAGGGGGTTTTGGCTACACCTTC.